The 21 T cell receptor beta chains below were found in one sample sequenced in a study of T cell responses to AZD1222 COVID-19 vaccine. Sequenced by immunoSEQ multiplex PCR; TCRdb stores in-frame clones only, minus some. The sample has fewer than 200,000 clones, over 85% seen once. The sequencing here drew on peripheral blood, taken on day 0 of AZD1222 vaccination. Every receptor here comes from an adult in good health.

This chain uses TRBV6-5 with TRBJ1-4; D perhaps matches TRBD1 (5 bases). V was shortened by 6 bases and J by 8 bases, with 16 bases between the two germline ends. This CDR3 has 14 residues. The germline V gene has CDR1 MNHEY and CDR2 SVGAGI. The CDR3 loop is CASSGHEVGEKLFF. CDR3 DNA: TGTGCCAGCAGCGGACACGAAGTAGGCGAAAAACTGTTTTTT.

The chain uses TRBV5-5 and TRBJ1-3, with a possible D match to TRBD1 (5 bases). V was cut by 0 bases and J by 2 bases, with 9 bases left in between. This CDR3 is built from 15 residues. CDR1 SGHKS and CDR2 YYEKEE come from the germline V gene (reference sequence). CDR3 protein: CASSLGGTPGNTIYF. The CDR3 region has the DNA TGTGCCAGCAGCTTGGGAGGGACTCCTGGAAACACCATATATTTT.

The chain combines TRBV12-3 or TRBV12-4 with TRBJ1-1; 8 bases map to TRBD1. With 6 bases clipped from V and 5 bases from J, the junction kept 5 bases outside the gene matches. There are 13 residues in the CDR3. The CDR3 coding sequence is TGTGCCAGCAGGTACAGGGGGGGGACTGAAGCTTTCTTT. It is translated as CASRYRGGTEAFF.

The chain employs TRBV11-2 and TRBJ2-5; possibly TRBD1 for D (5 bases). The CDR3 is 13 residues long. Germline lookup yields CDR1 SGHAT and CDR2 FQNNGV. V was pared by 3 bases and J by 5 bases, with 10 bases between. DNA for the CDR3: TGTGCCAGCAGCTTCCGGACAATTGAGACCCAGTACTTC. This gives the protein CASSFRTIETQYF.

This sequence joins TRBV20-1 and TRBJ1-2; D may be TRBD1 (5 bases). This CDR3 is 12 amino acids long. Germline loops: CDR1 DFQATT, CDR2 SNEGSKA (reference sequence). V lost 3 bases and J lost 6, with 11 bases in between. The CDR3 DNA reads TGCAGTGCTAGTCGAGGGGCTGATGGCTACACCTTC. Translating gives CSASRGADGYTF.

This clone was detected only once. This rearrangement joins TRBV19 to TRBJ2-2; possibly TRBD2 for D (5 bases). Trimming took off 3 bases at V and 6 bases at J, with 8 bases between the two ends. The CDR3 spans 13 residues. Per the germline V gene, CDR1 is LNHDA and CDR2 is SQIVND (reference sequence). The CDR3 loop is CASSMGVAGELFF. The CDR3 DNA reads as TGTGCCAGTAGTATGGGAGTGGCCGGGGAGCTGTTTTTT.

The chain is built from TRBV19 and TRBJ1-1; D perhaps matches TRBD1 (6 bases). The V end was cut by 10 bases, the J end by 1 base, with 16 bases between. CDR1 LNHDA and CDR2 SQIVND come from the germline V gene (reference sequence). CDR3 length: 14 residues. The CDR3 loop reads CAISTGRGNTEAFF. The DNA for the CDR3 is TGTGCCATTTCAACAGGGCGGGGGAACACTGAAGCTTTCTTT.

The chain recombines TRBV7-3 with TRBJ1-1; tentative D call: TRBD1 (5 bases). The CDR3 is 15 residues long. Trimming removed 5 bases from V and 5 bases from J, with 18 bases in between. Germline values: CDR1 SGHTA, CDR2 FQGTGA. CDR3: CASSPLQEVGTEAFF. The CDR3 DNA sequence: TGTGCCAGCAGCCCGCTACAGGAGGTGGGGACTGAAGCTTTCTTT.

The CDR3 sequence: CASGPGQAVEKLFF. CDR3 coding DNA: TGTGCTAGTGGTCCGGGACAGGCGGTTGAAAAACTGTTTTTT. J is TRBJ1-4 and V is TRBV12-5; 8 bases align to TRBD1. The ends lost 5 bases at V and 7 bases at J; junction bases unmatched: 6. This CDR3 is built from 14 residues. CDR1 and CDR2 (germline): LGHNT, FRNRAP. Using reference TRBV12-5 and TRBJ1-4 for the parts outside the CDR3, the full variable domain is DARVTQTPRHKVTEMGQEVTMRCQPILGHNTVFWYRQTMMQGLELLAYFRNRAPLDDSGMPKDRFSAEMPDATLATLKIQPSEPRDSAVYFCASGPGQAVEKLFFGSGTQLSVL.

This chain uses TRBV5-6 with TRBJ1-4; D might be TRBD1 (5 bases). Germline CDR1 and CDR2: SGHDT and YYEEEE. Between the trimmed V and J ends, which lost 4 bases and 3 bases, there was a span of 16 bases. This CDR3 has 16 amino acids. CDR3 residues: CASSLGPRQANEKLFF. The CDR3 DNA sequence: TGTGCCAGCAGCCTGGGACCACGGCAGGCTAATGAAAAACTGTTTTTT.

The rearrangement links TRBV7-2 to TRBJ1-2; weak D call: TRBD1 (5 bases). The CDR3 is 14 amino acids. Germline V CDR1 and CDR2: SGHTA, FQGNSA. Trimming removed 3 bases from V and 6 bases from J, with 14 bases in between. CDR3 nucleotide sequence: TGTGCCAGCAGCTTTCCACAGGTAGATCATGGCTACACCTTC. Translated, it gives CASSFPQVDHGYTF. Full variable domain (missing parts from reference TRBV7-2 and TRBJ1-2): GAGVSQSPSNKVTEKGKDVELRCDPISGHTALYWYRQSLGQGLEFLIYFQGNSAPDKSGLPSDRFSAERTGGSVSTLTIQRTQQEDSAVYLCASSFPQVDHGYTFGSGTRLTVV.

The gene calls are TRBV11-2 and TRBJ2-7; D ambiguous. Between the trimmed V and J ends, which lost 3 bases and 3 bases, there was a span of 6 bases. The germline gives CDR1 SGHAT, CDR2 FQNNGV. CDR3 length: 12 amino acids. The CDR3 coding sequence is TGTGCCAGCAGCTTTCACGTCTACGAGCAGTACTTC. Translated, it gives CASSFHVYEQYF.

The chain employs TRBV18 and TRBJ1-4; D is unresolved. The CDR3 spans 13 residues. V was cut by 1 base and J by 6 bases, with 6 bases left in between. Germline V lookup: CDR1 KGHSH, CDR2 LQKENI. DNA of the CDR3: TGTGCCAGCTCACCACGTCACGATGAAAAACTGTTTTTT. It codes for CASSPRHDEKLFF.

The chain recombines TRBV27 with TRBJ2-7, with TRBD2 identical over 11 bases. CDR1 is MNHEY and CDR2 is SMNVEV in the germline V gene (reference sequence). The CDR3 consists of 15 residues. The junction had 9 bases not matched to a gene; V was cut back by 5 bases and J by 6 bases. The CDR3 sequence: CASSPRASGRSEQYF. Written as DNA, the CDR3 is TGTGCCAGCAGTCCCCGGGCTAGCGGGAGGAGCGAGCAGTACTTC.

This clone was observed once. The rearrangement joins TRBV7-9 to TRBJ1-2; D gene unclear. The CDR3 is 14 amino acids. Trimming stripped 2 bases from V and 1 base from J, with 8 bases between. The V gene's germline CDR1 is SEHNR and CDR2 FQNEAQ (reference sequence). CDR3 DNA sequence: TGTGCCAGCAGCTTACTGTCAGTTAACTATGGCTACACCTTC. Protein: CASSLLSVNYGYTF.

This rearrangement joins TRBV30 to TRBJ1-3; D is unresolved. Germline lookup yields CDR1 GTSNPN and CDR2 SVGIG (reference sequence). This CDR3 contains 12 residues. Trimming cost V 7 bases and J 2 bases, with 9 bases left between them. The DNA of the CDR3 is TGTGCCTTTGGGTCCCCTGGAAACACCATATATTTT. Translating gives CAFGSPGNTIYF.

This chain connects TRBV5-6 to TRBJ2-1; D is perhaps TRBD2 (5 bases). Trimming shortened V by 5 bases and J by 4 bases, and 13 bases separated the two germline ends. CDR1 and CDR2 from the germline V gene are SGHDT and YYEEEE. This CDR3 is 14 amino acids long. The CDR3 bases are TGTGCCAGCAGACGGCGGGCGGGTTACAATGAGCAGTTCTTC. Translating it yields CASRRRAGYNEQFF. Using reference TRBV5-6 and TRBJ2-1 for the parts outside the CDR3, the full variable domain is DAGVTQSPTHLIKTRGQQVTLRCSPKSGHDTVSWYQQALGQGPQFIFQYYEEEERQRGNFPDRFSGHQFPNYSSELNVNALLLGDSALYLCASRRRAGYNEQFFGPGTRLTVL.

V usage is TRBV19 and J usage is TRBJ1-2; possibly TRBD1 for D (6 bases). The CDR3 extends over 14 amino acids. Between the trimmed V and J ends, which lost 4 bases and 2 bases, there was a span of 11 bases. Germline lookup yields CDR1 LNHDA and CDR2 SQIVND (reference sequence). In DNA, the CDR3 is TGTGCCAGTAGTACTACAGGGACGAACTATGGCTACACCTTC. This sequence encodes CASSTTGTNYGYTF.

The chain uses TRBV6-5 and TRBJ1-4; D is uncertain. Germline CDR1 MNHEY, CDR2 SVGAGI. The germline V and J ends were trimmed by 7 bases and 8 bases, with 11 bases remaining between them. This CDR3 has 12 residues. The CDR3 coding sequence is TGTGCCAGCACCTTGATTGGGGAAAAACTGTTTTTT. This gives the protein CASTLIGEKLFF.

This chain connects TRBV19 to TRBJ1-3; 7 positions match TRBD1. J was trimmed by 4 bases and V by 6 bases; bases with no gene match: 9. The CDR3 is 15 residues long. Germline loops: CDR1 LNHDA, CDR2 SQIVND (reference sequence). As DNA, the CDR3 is TGTGCCAGTAGCCTTCTTACGGACAGGGGAAACACCATATATTTT. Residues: CASSLLTDRGNTIYF.

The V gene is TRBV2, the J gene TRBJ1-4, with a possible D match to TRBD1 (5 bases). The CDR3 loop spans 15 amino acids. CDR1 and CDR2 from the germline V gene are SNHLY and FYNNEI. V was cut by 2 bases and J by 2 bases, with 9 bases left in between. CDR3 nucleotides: TGTGCCAGCAGTGAATCGGGGGTTACTAATGAAAAACTGTTTTTT. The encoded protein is CASSESGVTNEKLFF.